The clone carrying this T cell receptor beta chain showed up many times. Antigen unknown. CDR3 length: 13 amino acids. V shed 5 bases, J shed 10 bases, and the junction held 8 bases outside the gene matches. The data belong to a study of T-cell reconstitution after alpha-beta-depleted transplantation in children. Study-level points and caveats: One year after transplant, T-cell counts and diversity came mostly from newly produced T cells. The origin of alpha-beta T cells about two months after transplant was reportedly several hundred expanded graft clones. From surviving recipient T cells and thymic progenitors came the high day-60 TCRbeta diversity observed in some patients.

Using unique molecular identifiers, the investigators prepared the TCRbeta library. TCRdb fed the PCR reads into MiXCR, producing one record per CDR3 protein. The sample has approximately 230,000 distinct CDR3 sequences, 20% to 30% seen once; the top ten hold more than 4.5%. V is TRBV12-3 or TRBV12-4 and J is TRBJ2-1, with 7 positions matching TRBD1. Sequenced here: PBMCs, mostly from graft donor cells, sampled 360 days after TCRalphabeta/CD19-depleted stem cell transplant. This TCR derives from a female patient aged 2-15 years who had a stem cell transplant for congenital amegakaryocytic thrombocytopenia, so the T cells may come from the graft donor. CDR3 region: CASSRIQGLEQFF. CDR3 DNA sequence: TGTGCCAGCAGTCGCATACAGGGGCTCGAGCAGTTCTTC.